This TCR beta chain appears in the sequencing data of a study of a mutant IDH1 vaccine in newly diagnosed glioma. The overall study: Radiotherapy alone preceded vaccination by 4-6 weeks; alternatively, vaccination started with temozolomide cycles. Previous treatment comprised radiotherapy, temozolomide, or both, mostly both. The study held visit V12 at week 35 and visit V13 at week 47.

Generated by immunoSEQ multiplex PCR, the TCRdb table keeps only in-frame clones and is missing some. Of approximately 50,000 clones in the sample, 76% are singletons; the top ten hold over 4.5%. V gave up 5 bases and J gave up 0 bases, with 10 bases separating them. CDR1 LNHNV and CDR2 YYDKDF come from the germline V gene (reference sequence). The CDR3 loop spans 14 amino acids. The sample's time point: week 47, end of study. In every dose of vaccine, 300 ug of mutant IDH1 20-mer peptide was given alongside topical imiquimod. General study results and limits: Patients showed vaccine-induced immune responses at a rate of more than 80%.

A note on this clone: What it recognizes is unknown.

The sample was PBMCs, taken from a glioma patient whose treatment included an IDH1 peptide vaccine. The chain is built from TRBV15 and TRBJ1-1; D is unresolved. The sequence came from a middle-aged woman with glioma. Some clones in this sample may be carry-over from other donors' samples. CDR3 DNA sequence: TGTGCCACCAGCCGCACAGTGATGAACACTGAAGCTTTCTTT. Amino acids: CATSRTVMNTEAFF.